Presented here are 14 T cell receptor beta chains from one specimen sequenced in a study of metastatic and nonmetastatic thyroid tumors. TCRdb reanalyzed the PCR reads with MiXCR. The sample has 30,000 or so clones, roughly a fifth seen once; the top ten hold 8%. Not a single patient had been given any form of treatment at any point before undergoing thyroid surgery. The sample taken for sequencing was blood. The receptors shown here come from a female donor with papillary thyroid cancer or a benign thyroid nodule (not recorded which). Some clones in this sample may be carry-over from other donors' samples.

The V and J genes are TRBV15 and TRBJ1-2, with D possibly TRBD1 on 5 matching bases. The germline CDR1 and CDR2 sequences are LNHNV and YYDKDF (reference sequence). Between the trimmed V and J ends, which lost 1 base and 6 bases, there was a span of 12 bases. The CDR3 covers 14 residues. Written as DNA, the CDR3 is TGTGCCACCAGCAGAGGTGACAGCAACCATGGCTACACCTTC. Translation gives CATSRGDSNHGYTF.

This clone turned up a few times. The chain recombines TRBV6-1 with TRBJ1-6; 7 bases fit TRBD1. The junction had 12 bases not matched to a gene; V was cut back by 4 bases and J by 9 bases. This CDR3 region has 16 residues. The germline gives CDR1 MNHNS, CDR2 SASEGT. The CDR3 DNA is TGTGCCAGCAGTGGGGGGGAGACAGGGTCGGGTTCACCCCTCCACTTT. Encoded protein: CASSGGETGSGSPLHF.

This clone was seen at least ten times. The genes are TRBV2 and TRBJ2-2; 11 bases agree with TRBD1. V trimming: 8 bases; J trimming: 5 bases; junction bases outside the gene matches: 16. Germline V CDR1 and CDR2: SNHLY, FYNNEI. The CDR3 has 18 residues. The CDR3 DNA sequence: TGTGCCAGCTCCCTACCCGGACAGGGGGCAGAGTGGACCGGGGAGCTGTTTTTT. Protein sequence: CASSLPGQGAEWTGELFF. The whole variable domain, remainder taken from reference TRBV2 and TRBJ2-2, is EPEVTQTPSHQVTQMGQEVILRCVPISNHLYFYWYRQILGQKVEFLVSFYNNEISEKSEIFDDQFSVERPDGSNFTLKIRSTKLEDSAMYFCASSLPGQGAEWTGELFFGEGSRLTVL.

This clone was detected ten times or more. This chain uses TRBV14 with TRBJ2-5; no definite D call. CDR1 and CDR2 (germline): SGHDN, FVKESK. The CDR3 is 15 amino acids. V was shortened by 2 bases and J by 4 bases, with 14 bases between the two germline ends. CDR3 amino acids: CASSQSKRFGETQYF. The CDR3, as DNA: TGTGCCAGCAGCCAAAGTAAAAGATTCGGAGAGACCCAGTACTTC.

The gene calls are TRBV7-2 and TRBJ2-5; D remains ambiguous. The V and J ends lost 2 bases and 5 bases respectively, with 12 bases between them. The CDR3 contains 14 residues. In germline, CDR1 is SGHTA, CDR2 FQGNSA. CDR3 region: CASSLLLGLETQYF. The DNA for the CDR3 is TGTGCCAGCAGCTTATTATTGGGCTTGGAGACCCAGTACTTC.

This chain connects TRBV2 to TRBJ2-7, with TRBD2 as a possible D gene (6 bases). Germline assignment: CDR1 SNHLY and CDR2 FYNNEI. CDR3 length equals 14 residues. Trimming stripped 8 bases from V and 6 bases from J, with 20 bases between. For the CDR3, the DNA is TGTGCCAGCGGTATCGGTGGGACTTTCGGCGAGCAGTACTTC. Translation: CASGIGGTFGEQYF.

The rearrangement uses TRBV6-1 and TRBJ2-3, with D possibly TRBD2 on 6 matching bases. Germline V gives CDR1 MNHNS, CDR2 SASEGT. Trimming took 5 bases from V and 6 from J, leaving 15 bases between them. The CDR3 has 14 residues. CDR3 DNA: TGTGCCAGCAGTCTTAGCGGTCCGGGGGATACGCAGTATTTT. This translates into CASSLSGPGDTQYF.

As DNA, the CDR3 is TGTGCCTGGAGGCCAGGGGGCAACTATGGCTACACCTTC. This translates into CAWRPGGNYGYTF. This chain joins TRBV30 and TRBJ1-2; 8 nucleotides agree with TRBD1. In germline, CDR1 is GTSNPN, CDR2 SVGIG (reference sequence). The ends lost 3 bases at V and 2 bases at J; junction bases unmatched: 2. CDR3 length: 13 amino acids.

In its sample, this clone was seen a few times. V usage is TRBV6-1 and J usage is TRBJ2-6; D is undetermined. Deletions cut 4 bases from V and 2 bases from J, with 15 bases between. Germline assignment: CDR1 MNHNS and CDR2 SASEGT. The length of the CDR3 is 17 residues. CDR3 sequence reads: CASSGAVFPTGANVLTF. In DNA form, the CDR3 reads TGTGCCAGCAGTGGGGCAGTATTTCCTACTGGGGCCAACGTCCTGACTTTC.

V and J are TRBV4-1 and TRBJ1-1; D is unclear. Trimming took off 1 base at V and 3 bases at J, with 12 bases between the two ends. CDR3 size: 15 residues. CDR1 is MGHRA, CDR2 YSYEKL, per germline. The DNA of the CDR3 is TGCGCCAGCAGCCAAGTCTATCCGGGTGACACTGAAGCTTTCTTT. It is translated as CASSQVYPGDTEAFF.

The V gene is TRBV20-1, the J gene TRBJ1-6, with TRBD1 as a possible D gene (5 bases). V gave up 0 bases and J gave up 7 bases, with 13 bases separating them. The CDR3 length is 15 residues. CDR1 is DFQATT, CDR2 SNEGSKA, per germline (reference sequence). Here the CDR3 DNA reads TGCAGTGCTAGAGATATGAGACAGTTAAATTCACCCCTCCACTTT. This codes for CSARDMRQLNSPLHF.

The V call is TRBV5-1, the J call TRBJ2-7, with D perhaps matching TRBD1 (5 bases). V lost 1 base and J lost 2, with 7 bases in between. The CDR3 runs 13 residues. Germline lookup yields CDR1 SGHRS and CDR2 YFSETQ. The CDR3 sequence is CASSLTGTYEQYF. The CDR3 DNA is TGCGCCAGCAGCTTGACAGGTACCTACGAGCAGTACTTC.

This clone appeared many times. This chain links TRBV6-1 with TRBJ1-3; no firm D call. Trimming stripped 1 base from V and 0 bases from J, with 13 bases between. The germline gives CDR1 MNHNS, CDR2 SASEGT. The CDR3 has 17 residues. For the CDR3, the DNA is TGTGCCAGCAGTGAAGAGATCGCAGACTTCTCTGGAAACACCATATATTTT. Protein product: CASSEEIADFSGNTIYF.

This clone was detected ten times or more. This sample also contains other DNA sequences that code for the same CDR3. The chain recombines TRBV19 with TRBJ2-7, with 9 positions matching TRBD1. V shed 4 bases and J 6 bases; nucleotides not matched to a gene: 4. The germline CDR1 and CDR2 sequences are LNHDA and SQIVND (reference sequence). The CDR3 runs to 13 residues. The CDR3 spells CASSNRGHGEQYF. The CDR3 DNA sequence: TGTGCCAGTAGTAACAGGGGGCACGGCGAGCAGTACTTC.